This TCR beta chain was obtained from a study of OX40 agonist ivuxolimab in advanced cancers. Assay used: immunoSEQ multiplex PCR; TCRdb lists only in-frame clones, some missing. The sample includes more than 65,000 clones, roughly 90% of them seen just once. The receptor's source is an adult with an advanced solid tumor such as melanoma, head and neck, liver or kidney cancer. This sample comprised CD4+ or CD8+ T cells sorted from blood, obtained in a trial of the OX40 agonist ivuxolimab.

CDR3 region: CASSIFVAGVDEQFF. The CDR3 DNA reads as TGTGCCAGTAGTATATTCGTGGCGGGAGTTGACGAGCAGTTCTTC. The chain is built from TRBV19 and TRBJ2-1; 7 bases line up with TRBD2. CDR1 and CDR2 from the germline V gene are LNHDA and SQIVND (reference sequence). The CDR3 totals 15 residues. The V and J ends lost 2 bases and 10 bases, in that order; junction bases with no gene match: 11.